The 2 T cell receptor beta chains in this list originate from one sample, sequenced in a study of beta chain features in type 1 diabetes (dated by TCRdb to the late 2010s). Library prep was done by the immunoSEQ multiplex PCR assay. The entire isolated RNA was reverse transcribed using the High Capacity cDNA Reverse Transcription Kit, and thus expressed TCRB transcripts were sequenced. TCRdb obtained this table from immuneACCESS and retained in-frame rearrangements with V and J assigned. These tables miss some clones; where compared with another copy, unresolved V genes account for less than half of the shortfall, and the remainder is unexplained. The sample includes hundreds of thousands of clones, with around an eighth observed a single time. The ten largest clones represent around 0.022% of the sample. The study at large found these results: A moderate but significant shortening of TCRB CDR3 length was observed in type 1 diabetes patients in all four CD4+ subsets.

No antigen has been identified for these receptors. The sequenced material came from naive CD4+ T cells from blood. In light of the paper, this sample's cell subset or site label describes: true naive CD4+ T cells. The receptors were sampled from a man aged 18 to 30 with type 1 diabetes.

V is TRBV7-3 and J is TRBJ2-3; no firm D call. The CDR3 extends over 11 amino acids. Germline loops: CDR1 SGHTA, CDR2 FQGTGA. V lost 3 bases and J 6 bases, leaving 4 bases between the germline ends. For the CDR3, the DNA is TGTGCCAGCAGCTTCGGTGATACGCAGTATTTT. Its protein product is CASSFGDTQYF.

This clone was detected only a few times. The chain has TRBV9 and TRBJ2-5; 7 bases match TRBD1. CDR3 length: 16 residues. The germline gives CDR1 SGDLS, CDR2 YYNGEE. V lost 1 base and J lost 4; bases outside the gene matches: 10. In nucleotides, the CDR3 is TGTGCCAGCAGCGTAACAGGGGACCCACTAAGAGAGACCCAGTACTTC. This sequence encodes CASSVTGDPLRETQYF.